A single sample is the source of the 5 T cell receptor beta chains below, sequenced in a study of beta chain features in type 1 diabetes. Every isolated RNA sample was fully reverse transcribed, so sequencing captured expressed TCRB transcripts. Repertoires were generated with immunoSEQ multiplex PCR, while TCRdb's copy carries only in-frame clones and drops some. The table lists around 300,000 clones, about 14% of them singletons. What was sequenced was central memory CD4+ T cells from blood. Receptors were obtained from a man aged 25 to 40 in good health.

This chain uses TRBV2 with TRBJ2-3; 8 bases are a match to TRBD2. The ends lost 4 bases at V and 2 bases at J; junction bases unmatched: 5. There are 15 residues in the CDR3. Germline-derived CDR1 and CDR2 are SNHLY and FYNNEI. CDR3 coding DNA: TGTGCCAGCAGTGGGAGCGGGGGCCCCACAGATACGCAGTATTTT. Translating gives CASSGSGGPTDTQYF.

As concerns this clone: It may be a read error: a sequence one base away is much more abundant. The rearrangement uses TRBV5-6 and TRBJ2-6; 12 bases fit TRBD1. The V gene end was trimmed by 3 bases and the J gene end by 2 bases; junction bases not matched to a gene: 3. Germline assignment: CDR1 SGHDT and CDR2 YYEEEE. The CDR3 totals 17 residues. Here the CDR3 reads CASSSGTGGAGANVLTF. Here the CDR3 DNA reads TGTGCCAGCAGCTCCGGGACAGGGGGCGCTGGGGCCAACGTCCTGACTTTC. Looking up the rest from reference TRBV5-6 and TRBJ2-6 gives the full variable domain: DAGVTQSPTHLIKTRGQQVTLRCSPKSGHDTVSWYQQALGQGPQFIFQYYEEEERQRGNFPDRFSGHQFPNYSSELNVNALLLGDSALYLCASSSGTGGAGANVLTFGAGSRLTVL.

This clone was recorded a few times. Other DNA sequences from this sample encode an identical CDR3 as well. J is TRBJ2-5 and V is TRBV7-2; 7 bases align to TRBD2. TRBJ2-7 explains the end of the DNA better; the J call may be wrong. Germline V gene data show CDR1 as SGHTA and CDR2 as FQGNSA. The length of the CDR3 is 14 residues. The CDR3 DNA reads TGTGCCAGCAGCTTAGACCGGGGGGACTACGAGCAGTACTTC. Translated, it gives CASSLDRGDYEQYF.

This clone turned up a few times. The chain couples TRBV4-2 to TRBJ2-6; 7 bases are a match to TRBD1. Germline assignment: CDR1 LGHNA and CDR2 YNFKEQ. The junction had 7 bases not matched to a gene; V was cut back by 4 bases and J by 4 bases. The CDR3 is 16 amino acids. The CDR3 is CASSRAGGTGANVLTF. For the CDR3, the DNA is TGTGCCAGCAGCCGGGCAGGGGGTACGGGGGCCAACGTCCTGACTTTC.

The rearrangement joins TRBV29-1 to TRBJ1-4; D is possibly TRBD1 (6 bases). The length of the CDR3 is 15 residues. Germline CDR1 reads SQVTM; CDR2 reads ANQGSEA. The V gene lost 5 bases and the J gene lost 3 bases, with 16 bases spanning the gap. CDR3 loop: CSVRWGLGANEKLFF. The DNA for the CDR3 is TGCAGCGTTCGATGGGGGCTAGGGGCTAATGAAAAACTGTTTTTT.